Listed below are T cell receptor beta chains from one sample, sequenced in a study of CD8+ T cells in alopecia areata. Sequenced by immunoSEQ multiplex PCR; TCRdb stores in-frame clones only, minus some. The profile shows 90,000 to 120,000 clones, approximately 59% of them singletons. Sequenced material: CD8+ T cells sorted from blood. The receptors stem from a human donor in good health. The CDR3 runs from the conserved cysteine through the conserved F or W. D genes are given only for firm matches.

.	TRBV29-1	CSVDPGTTGELFF
.	TRBV7-3	CASSPTGDEQFF
TRBD2	TRBV6-1	CASSELAGSYTDTQYF
TRBD1	TRBV7-9	CASSTLTGTGSAGELFF
.	TRBV13	CASSYDSLGGSPLHF
TRBD1	TRBV29-1	CSVNRGPYEQYF
.	TRBV10-3	CAISESTQSAGETQYF
.	TRBV13	CASSLGGDEQFF
.	TRBV27	CASSWGVQETQYF
TRBD1	TRBV30	CAWSVLGQGVGYTF
.	TRBV7-2	CASSFGGGTTGELFF
.	TRBV9	CASSGLGGNSPLHF
.	TRBV7-3	CASSPTGGDTEAFF
.	TRBV2	CASSRETGNTIYF
TRBD2	TRBV28	CASSGTSGGYNEQFF
TRBD1	TRBV2	CASSADRAKKYF
.	TRBV21-1	CASSKNVQALDEQYF
.	TRBV28	CASSLFRRNTEAFF
.	TRBV2	CASSDSYEQYF
.	TRBV28	CASSFRGQGNTIYF
.	TRBV7-8	CASSAGGHQPQHF
.	TRBV6-5	CASSYSENYGYTF
.	TRBV7-9	CASSSTYEQYF
TRBD1	TRBV29-1	CSVGQGATQPQHF
.	TRBV7-6	CASSLAGGVRSYNEQFF
TRBD1	TRBV7-9	CASKQLYSQGDSPEQYF
.	TRBV7-8	CASSLDSAEAGMNTEAFF
.	TRBV29-1	CSVELEDTGELFF
.	TRBV7-9	CASSLTEGENTIYF
.	TRBV11-2	CASSFPGAVYNEQFF
TRBD1	TRBV6-4	CASRQQGASNQPQHF
.	TRBV5-1	CASSLGQSSGNTIYF
.	TRBV7-2	CASSPTTGVLETQYF
TRBD2	TRBV29-1	CSVELGTSGDYTGELFF